These 24 T cell receptor beta chains originate from one sample sequenced in a study of T cell repertoires in cytomegalovirus infection. TCRdb called the reads again in MiXCR, with one record for every CDR3 protein. The sample lists fewer than 400,000 distinct CDR3 sequences; over 15% were seen once. What was sequenced was PBMCs. These receptors all stem from a human donor in good health (CMV status not recorded). Some clones in this sample may be carry-over from other donors' samples.

This clonotype was seen only once. CDR3 DNA sequence: TGCGCCAGCAGGGGGCGGATAAAAGGGGGGGAAGCGGGGCTAACAGATACGCAGTATTTT. Amino acids: CASRGRIKGGEAGLTDTQYF. The rearrangement joins TRBV4-1 to TRBJ2-3; D may be TRBD2 (7 bases). Germline V gives CDR1 MGHRA, CDR2 YSYEKL. This CDR3 region has 20 residues. V was clipped by 6 bases and J by 3 bases, with 31 bases between them.

The chain recombines TRBV9 with TRBJ2-1; 7 bases align to TRBD2. The germline V gene has CDR1 SGDLS and CDR2 YYNGEE. With 6 bases clipped from V and 4 bases from J, the junction kept 13 bases outside the gene matches. The CDR3 extends over 16 amino acids. The CDR3 nucleotides are TGTGCCAGCAACCCGTGGGGGGGTGGTGGGTACAATGAGCAGTTCTTC. Its translation: CASNPWGGGGYNEQFF.

Notes on this clonotype: A read error may explain this, as a much larger clone is one base away. The chain is built from TRBV7-6 and TRBJ1-4; D not certain. V was clipped by 6 bases and J by 8 bases, with 10 bases between them. Germline V lookup: CDR1 SGHVS, CDR2 FNYEAQ. The CDR3 totals 12 residues. The CDR3 DNA is TGTGCCAGCAGGGGCAGAGCCGAAAAACTGTTTTTT. Protein product: CASRGRAEKLFF.

At least ten counts were recorded for this clonotype. The CDR3 here is CASSRGGRTEAFF. CDR3 coding DNA: TGTGCCAGCAGTCGGGGGGGGCGAACTGAAGCTTTCTTT. V gene TRBV6-1 combines with J gene TRBJ1-1; possibly TRBD1 for D (6 bases). The CDR3 is 13 residues long. V was pared by 5 bases and J by 5 bases, with 12 bases between. CDR1 MNHNS and CDR2 SASEGT come from the germline V gene.

V and J are TRBV5-1 and TRBJ2-2; D is undetermined. CDR3 length: 14 residues. CDR1 SGHRS and CDR2 YFSETQ come from the germline V gene. Trimming took 4 bases from V and 1 from J, leaving 8 bases between them. The CDR3 nucleotides are TGCGCCAGCAGCCAACGACAGAACACCGGGGAGCTGTTTTTT. Translating it yields CASSQRQNTGELFF.

This clonotype was recorded a few times. The chain uses TRBV5-4 and TRBJ2-7; 9 positions agree with TRBD2. Germline CDR1 SGHNT, CDR2 YYREEE (reference sequence). CDR3 length: 15 residues. The trim removed 4 bases at V and 3 bases at J, leaving 8 bases unmatched. CDR3 protein: CASSQPSGRNYEQYF. The DNA of the CDR3 is TGTGCCAGCAGCCAGCCCAGCGGGAGGAACTACGAGCAGTACTTC.

This clonotype was seen ten or more times. The V gene is TRBV7-2, the J gene TRBJ2-3; D not resolved. The CDR3 has 12 amino acids. CDR1 is SGHTA, CDR2 FQGNSA, per germline. V lost 6 bases, J lost 1 base, and 5 bases lay in between. CDR3 nucleotides: TGTGCCAGCAGACACGGCACAGATACGCAGTATTTT. This codes for CASRHGTDTQYF.

This chain joins TRBV10-3 and TRBJ1-2; 8 bases agree with TRBD1. The CDR3 is made up of 14 amino acids. From germline, CDR1 is ENHRY and CDR2 SYGVKD. Unmatched junction bases numbered 12, after V lost 11 bases and J lost 4 bases. The CDR3 nucleotides read TGTGCCGTACTCCGGGACAGGTCACTCTATGGCTACACCTTC. Its translation: CAVLRDRSLYGYTF.

The rearrangement links TRBV19 to TRBJ2-7, with D unresolved. V lost 3 bases and J lost 4, with 16 bases in between. Germline CDR1 LNHDA, CDR2 SQIVND (reference sequence). The CDR3 consists of 15 residues. CDR3 in amino acids: CASSIGRTHSYEQYF. CDR3 nucleotide sequence: TGTGCCAGTAGTATTGGGCGGACCCATTCTTACGAGCAGTACTTC.

The chain links TRBV15 to TRBJ2-3; 11 positions match TRBD2. CDR1 and CDR2 (germline): LNHNV, YYDKDF (reference sequence). This CDR3 spans 18 amino acids. J was trimmed by 2 bases and V by 1 base; bases with no gene match: 8. The CDR3 reads CATSRVPYSGRATDTQYF. CDR3 DNA: TGTGCCACCAGCAGAGTACCTTATAGCGGGAGGGCCACAGATACGCAGTATTTT.

The table lists this clonotype with a few counts. The gene calls are TRBV20-1 and TRBJ1-1; TRBD1 is a possible D gene (5 bases). The CDR3 spans 12 residues. Germline V lookup: CDR1 DFQATT, CDR2 SNEGSKA (reference sequence). The germline V and J ends were trimmed by 3 bases and 5 bases, with 10 bases remaining between them. As DNA, the CDR3 is TGCAGTGCTAGCCAGGGTGAGACTGAAGCTTTCTTT. Its protein is CSASQGETEAFF.

The genes are TRBV6-2 or TRBV6-3 and TRBJ2-1; 7 bases match TRBD1. Germline V gene sequence: CDR1 MNHEY, CDR2 SVGEGT. This CDR3 contains 15 residues. V shed 1 base and J 8 bases; nucleotides not matched to a gene: 8. The CDR3 spells CASSYYRGSVDEQFF. For the CDR3, the DNA is TGTGCCAGCAGTTACTACAGGGGTTCGGTTGATGAGCAGTTCTTC.

The genes are TRBV2 and TRBJ2-7; tentatively, D is TRBD2 (6 bases). Germline CDR1 reads SNHLY; CDR2 reads FYNNEI. The CDR3 covers 14 residues. V shed 4 bases and J shed 4 bases, with 14 bases lying between them. The CDR3 region has the DNA TGTGCCAGCAGTGGGAATGAGGGGACTTACGAGCAGTACTTC. Translated: CASSGNEGTYEQYF.

The chain links TRBV3-1 to TRBJ2-5; TRBD1 is a possible D gene (5 bases). The CDR3 consists of 16 residues. In germline, CDR1 is LGHDT, CDR2 YNNKEL (reference sequence). V lost 6 bases to trimming and J lost 5 bases, with 22 bases between them. The CDR3 bases are TGTGCCAGCAGACCGAAGGGGTTCTACCACCGGGAGACCCAGTACTTC. Amino acid sequence: CASRPKGFYHRETQYF.

The sample holds a few counts of this clonotype. This chain connects TRBV7-2 to TRBJ2-7, with 12 nucleotides matching TRBD2. CDR1 and CDR2 from the germline V gene are SGHTA and FQGNSA. CDR3 length: 15 residues. Germline trimming cut 5 bases from V and 2 bases from J; bases unmatched to any gene: 4. The CDR3: CASSRTSGVAYEQYF. CDR3 in DNA: TGTGCCAGCAGCAGGACTAGCGGGGTGGCCTACGAGCAGTACTTC. Combining the CDR3 with reference TRBV7-2 and TRBJ2-7 gives the whole variable domain GAGVSQSPSNKVTEKGKDVELRCDPISGHTALYWYRQSLGQGLEFLIYFQGNSAPDKSGLPSDRFSAERTGGSVSTLTIQRTQQEDSAVYLCASSRTSGVAYEQYFGPGTRLTVT.

This clonotype has just a few counts. J is TRBJ1-2 and V is TRBV27; unclear D gene. V lost 3 bases and J 2 bases, leaving 13 bases between the germline ends. The CDR3 covers 15 residues. Germline V gene sequence: CDR1 MNHEY, CDR2 SMNVEV (reference sequence). CDR3 bases: TGTGCCAGCAGTTTGCGTCGGGGTTCAAACTATGGCTACACCTTC. Translation gives CASSLRRGSNYGYTF.

V is TRBV5-4 and J is TRBJ1-2, with TRBD1 identical over 11 bases. The V gene's germline CDR1 is SGHNT and CDR2 YYREEE (reference sequence). The CDR3 length is 14 residues. The junction had 7 bases not matched to a gene; V was cut back by 4 bases and J by 8 bases. The CDR3 DNA follows: TGTGCCAGCAGCCCGGGACAGGGGGTCGGGGGCTACACCTTC. Translated, it gives CASSPGQGVGGYTF.

There are many counts of this clonotype. The V gene is TRBV7-2, the J gene TRBJ1-5; TRBD1 aligns across 10 bases. CDR3 size: 17 residues. Trimming cost V 3 bases and J 2 bases; bases outside gene matches: 7. CDR1 is SGHTA and CDR2 is FQGNSA in the germline V gene. The CDR3 reads CASSFSTGGFGNQPQHF. CDR3 nucleotides: TGTGCCAGCAGCTTTTCGACAGGGGGCTTTGGCAATCAGCCCCAGCATTTT.

The CDR3 loop is CSVATGMENIQYF. Here the CDR3 DNA reads TGCAGCGTGGCAACAGGGATGGAAAACATTCAGTACTTC. The chain is built from TRBV29-1 and TRBJ2-4, with D perhaps TRBD1 (6 bases). Germline-derived CDR1 and CDR2 are SQVTM and ANQGSEA. The CDR3 contains 13 residues. The germline V and J ends were trimmed by 6 bases and 5 bases, with 14 bases remaining between them.

This clonotype was counted between two and nine times. This rearrangement joins TRBV11-2 to TRBJ2-5; a weak D match, TRBD2 (6 bases). V lost 5 bases and J 6 bases, leaving 19 bases between the germline ends. The germline gives CDR1 SGHAT, CDR2 FQNNGV. The CDR3 totals 15 residues. The CDR3 nucleotides are TGTGCCAGCAGCCCTCTAACCGGGAGTCTGAAGACCCAGTACTTC. Residues: CASSPLTGSLKTQYF. The whole variable domain, remainder taken from reference TRBV11-2 and TRBJ2-5, is EAGVAQSPRYKIIEKRQSVAFWCNPISGHATLYWYQQILGQGPKLLIQFQNNGVVDDSQLPKDRFSAERLKGVDSTLKIQPAKLEDSAVYLCASSPLTGSLKTQYFGPGTRLLVL.

This clonotype was counted many times. CDR3: CASSLEFSYEQYF. The CDR3 DNA is TGTGCCAGCAGCTTAGAATTCAGCTACGAGCAGTACTTC. The chain is built from TRBV11-2 and TRBJ2-7; D is uncertain. The CDR3 spans 13 residues. Germline V CDR1 and CDR2: SGHAT, FQNNGV. V gave up 0 bases and J gave up 3 bases, with 6 bases separating them.

This clonotype was seen a handful of times. Here the CDR3 reads CATSSGGGWAFF. CDR3 nucleotide sequence: TGTGCCACCAGCAGTGGCGGGGGCTGGGCTTTCTTT. The chain links TRBV15 to TRBJ1-1, with D perhaps TRBD1 (6 bases). V lost 3 bases to trimming and J lost 11 bases, with 13 bases between them. This CDR3 has 12 residues. CDR1 is LNHNV and CDR2 is YYDKDF in the germline V gene (reference sequence). Looking up the rest from reference TRBV15 and TRBJ1-1 gives the full variable domain: DAMVIQNPRYQVTQFGKPVTLSCSQTLNHNVMYWYQQKSSQAPKLLFHYYDKDFNNEADTPDNFQSRRPNTSFCFLDIRSPGLGDTAMYLCATSSGGGWAFFGQGTRLTVV.

The chain uses TRBV6-1 and TRBJ1-1; D uncertain. Germline lookup yields CDR1 MNHNS and CDR2 SASEGT. This CDR3 contains 11 residues. Trimming took 8 bases from V and 4 from J, leaving 8 bases between them. CDR3 sequence (DNA): TGTGCCAGCGGGAGGGTCACTGAAGCTTTCTTT. Translation gives CASGRVTEAFF.

This clonotype was detected only a few times. This chain links TRBV19 with TRBJ1-5, with a possible D match to TRBD1 (5 bases). The CDR3 is 14 amino acids. V lost 4 bases to trimming and J lost 6 bases, with 13 bases between them. CDR1 is LNHDA and CDR2 is SQIVND in the germline V gene (reference sequence). The chain's CDR3 is CASSNQGPRQPQHF. The CDR3, as DNA: TGTGCCAGTAGTAACCAGGGACCGCGTCAGCCCCAGCATTTT.